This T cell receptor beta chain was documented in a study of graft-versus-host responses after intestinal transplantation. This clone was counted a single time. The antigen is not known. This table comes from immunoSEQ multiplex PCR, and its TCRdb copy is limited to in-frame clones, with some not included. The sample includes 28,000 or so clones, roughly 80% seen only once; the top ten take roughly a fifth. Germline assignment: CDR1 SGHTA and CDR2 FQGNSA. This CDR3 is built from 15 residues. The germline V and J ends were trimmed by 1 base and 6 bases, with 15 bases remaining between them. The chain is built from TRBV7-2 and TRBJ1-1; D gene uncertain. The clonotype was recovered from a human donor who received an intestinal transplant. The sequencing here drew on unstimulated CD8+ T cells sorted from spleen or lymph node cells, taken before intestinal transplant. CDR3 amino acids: CASSLVGLGGPEAFF. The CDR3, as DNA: TGTGCCAGCAGCTTAGTTGGGTTGGGAGGCCCTGAAGCTTTCTTT.